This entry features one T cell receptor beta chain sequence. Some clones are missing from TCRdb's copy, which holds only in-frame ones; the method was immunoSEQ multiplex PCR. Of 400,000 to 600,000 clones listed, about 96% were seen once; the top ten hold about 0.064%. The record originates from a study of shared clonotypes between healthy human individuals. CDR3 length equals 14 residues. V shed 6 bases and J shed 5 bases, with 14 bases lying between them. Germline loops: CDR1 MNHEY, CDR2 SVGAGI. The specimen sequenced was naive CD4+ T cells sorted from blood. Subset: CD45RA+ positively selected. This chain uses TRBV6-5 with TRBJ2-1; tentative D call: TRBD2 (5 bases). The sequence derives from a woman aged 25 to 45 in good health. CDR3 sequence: CASRDRGYNNEQFF. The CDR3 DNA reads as TGTGCCAGCAGGGATCGCGGGTACAACAATGAGCAGTTCTTC.